The entry that follows covers one T cell receptor (beta chain) sequence. Clones were sequenced by immunoSEQ multiplex PCR, and TCRdb holds only the in-frame ones, with some missing. Counted here are about 1 million clones, more than 60% occurring once; the ten biggest clones make up approximately 1.5%. This entry is derived from a study of shared clonotypes between healthy human individuals. At the level of the study: CD4 naive and CD4 memory each took three plates per donor, while CD8 naive took two and CD8 memory one.

This CDR3 has 15 amino acids. The V gene's germline CDR1 is SGHNT and CDR2 YENEEA. The V segment lost 3 bases and the J segment 2 bases; nucleotides outside the gene matches: 6. Sequences were obtained from memory CD4+ T cells sorted from blood. Subset denoted: CD45RA-negative fraction. This TCR was sampled from a man aged 18 to 29 in good health. J is TRBJ2-5 and V is TRBV11-3; 7 bases line up with TRBD2. The CDR3 loop is CASSLGRDDQETQYF. The CDR3 coding sequence is TGTGCCAGCAGCTTGGGGAGGGACGATCAAGAGACCCAGTACTTC.